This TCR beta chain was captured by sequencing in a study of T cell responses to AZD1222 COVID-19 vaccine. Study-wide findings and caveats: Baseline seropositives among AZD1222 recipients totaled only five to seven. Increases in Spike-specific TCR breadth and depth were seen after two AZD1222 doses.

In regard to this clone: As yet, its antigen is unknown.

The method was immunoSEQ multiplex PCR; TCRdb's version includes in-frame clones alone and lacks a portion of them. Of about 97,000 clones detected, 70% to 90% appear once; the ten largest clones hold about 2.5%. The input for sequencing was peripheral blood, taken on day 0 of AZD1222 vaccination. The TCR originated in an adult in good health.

The CDR3 DNA reads TGTGCCAGCAGCATGACAAACTCGGGGGTTGGCTACACCTTC. Protein: CASSMTNSGVGYTF. This chain joins TRBV7-9 and TRBJ1-2, with D tentatively TRBD1 (5 bases). Germline loops: CDR1 SEHNR, CDR2 FQNEAQ (reference sequence). Trimming left V 5 bases short and J 7 bases short, with 17 bases between. The CDR3 loop spans 14 amino acids. Complete variable domain (other parts from reference TRBV7-9 and TRBJ1-2): DTGVSQNPRHKITKRGQNVTFRCDPISEHNRLYWYRQTLGQGPEFLTYFQNEAQLEKSRLLSDRFSAERPKGSFSTLEIQRTEQGDSAMYLCASSMTNSGVGYTFGSGTRLTVV.